This T cell receptor (beta chain) appears in the sequencing data of a study of cytotoxic CD8 clonotypes in ibrutinib-treated CLL. Study-wide background: Enrolment comprised some 10 relapsed/refractory and roughly 15 treatment-naive patients; roughly 17 were IGHV unmutated. Response sampling came at median approximately twelve months of treatment, ranging roughly 6 to 36 months.

Libraries were prepared by immunoSEQ multiplex PCR; TCRdb keeps only in-frame clonotypes and omits some of them. The data contain about 310,000 clones, roughly 79% of them seen just once; the ten biggest clones take up 6.5% to 8.5%. As to this clone: Its specificity is unknown.

V lost 0 bases, J lost 5 bases, and 7 bases lay in between. The V gene's germline CDR1 is SGHVS and CDR2 FQNEAQ. This CDR3 has 13 amino acids. General study findings and limits: Public clonotypes were rare and shrank or held steady on treatment.

The sequence was collected from a human donor with chronic lymphocytic leukemia. The sequences come from PBMCs, collected before ibrutinib treatment. The J gene is TRBJ1-2, the V gene TRBV7-8; no reliable D call. The CDR3 region has the DNA TGTGCCAGCAGCTTAGCAGCCACATATGGCTACACCTTC. It encodes CASSLAATYGYTF.